This TCR beta chain was sequenced in a study of T cells after yellow fever vaccination. Germline V CDR1 and CDR2: MDHEN, SYDVKM. V shed 7 bases and J shed 13 bases, with 17 bases lying between them. This CDR3 comprises 12 residues. TCRdb re-analysed the 5' RACE reads in MiXCR, keeping a single row per CDR3 protein. Of around 310,000 distinct CDR3 sequences in the sample, roughly 4.3% were seen once. This clonotype was counted only a few times. The V and J genes are TRBV28 and TRBJ2-1; D is possibly TRBD1 or TRBD2 (5 bases each). The sample consisted of PBMCs, taken 5 days after the yellow fever booster vaccination. This sequence was found in a man aged 18 to 29 who received the YFV17D yellow fever vaccine. The CDR3 loop is CASTRGPAIQFF. DNA for the CDR3: TGTGCCAGCACTAGGGGACCCGCGATCCAGTTCTTC.